This is a list of T cell receptor beta chains from one sample in a study of T cells in Graves' hyperthyroidism and ophthalmopathy. TCRdb reprocessed the multiplex PCR reads with MiXCR, giving one entry per CDR3 protein. This sample has approximately 600,000 distinct CDR3 sequences; 12% to 15% occur once, and the top ten carry about 7%. The sample taken for sequencing was blood. The receptors originated from a woman aged 18-29 years with Graves' ophthalmopathy. Each CDR3 is given with its conserved first and last residue. Fields, in order: J gene, D gene, V gene, clone size, CDR3 DNA, CDR3 protein. D genes are given only for firm matches. Part of the rows lack a size; the others show once, few, many or a class for expanded clones.

TRBJ2-5 | - | TRBV27 | many | TGTGCCAGCAGTTTCTCAGTGGGTCGGCCCCAAGAGACCCAGTACTTC | CASSFSVGRPQETQYF
TRBJ2-2 | TRBD2 | TRBV12-3/TRBV12-4 | many | TGTGCCAGCAGTCCCTCATTAGCGGGAGGGGAGCTGTTTTTT | CASSPSLAGGELFF
TRBJ2-1 | - | TRBV19 | - | TGTGCCAGTAGTTCTAGCTGTCAGCGATACGGGTCCTACAATGAGCAGTTCTTC | CASSSSCQRYGSYNEQFF
TRBJ2-6 | TRBD1 | TRBV12-3/TRBV12-4 | - | TGTGCCAGCAGTTCGACAGGGGGCGGTGGGGCCAACGTCCTGACTTTC | CASSSTGGGGANVLTF
TRBJ2-7 | TRBD2 | TRBV6-1 | many | TGTGCCAGCAGTGGGAGCGGGACGAGCTCCTACGAGCAGTACTTC | CASSGSGTSSYEQYF
TRBJ2-1 | - | TRBV9 | few | TGTGCCAGCAGCGTAGTGGGGGCAACAAATGAGCAGTTCTTC | CASSVVGATNEQFF
TRBJ1-1 | - | TRBV10-3 | many | TGTGCCATCAGTGACAGGGACGACACTGAAGCTTTCTTT | CAISDRDDTEAFF
TRBJ2-1 | - | TRBV19 | few | TGTGCCAGTAGACAGGCGCCCATTTATAAATCCTACAATGAGCAGTTCTTC | CASRQAPIYKSYNEQFF
TRBJ2-7 | TRBD2 | TRBV30 | few | TGTGCCTTGGGACTAGCGGGAGGCGAGCAGTACTTC | CALGLAGGEQYF
TRBJ2-1 | - | TRBV9 | - | TGTGCCAGCAGCGTAGAGGGGACTGGAAACGGTGAGCAGTTCTTC | CASSVEGTGNGEQFF
TRBJ1-1 | - | TRBV12-3/TRBV12-4 | many | TGTGCCAGCAGTTTAGTAGGGCGTACTGAAGCTTTCTTT | CASSLVGRTEAFF
TRBJ2-7 | - | TRBV27 | many | TGTGCCAGCAGGAATAGTTTAAGAGGGGCACCTTCCTACGAGCAGTACTTC | CASRNSLRGAPSYEQYF
TRBJ1-5 | TRBD1 | TRBV20-1 | many | TGCAGCCTGACAGGGGTTCGGGCCAATCAGCCCCAGCATTTT | CSLTGVRANQPQHF
TRBJ1-3 | - | TRBV25-1 | few | TGTGCCAGCAGCAGGATCTCTGGAAACACCATATATTTT | CASSRISGNTIYF
TRBJ1-3 | TRBD1 | TRBV20-1 | - | TGCAGTGCTAGTGGGGGGACAGGAGGGATAAACACCATATATTTT | CSASGGTGGINTIYF
TRBJ2-1 | TRBD2 | TRBV7-9 | many | TGTGCCAGCAGCTGGGATAGCGGGAGCTACAATGAGCAGTTCTTC | CASSWDSGSYNEQFF
TRBJ2-3 | - | TRBV11-2 | - | TGTGCCAGCACCAGAGACCGAGACGCAGATACGCAGTATTTT | CASTRDRDADTQYF
TRBJ2-1 | TRBD1 | TRBV7-9 | many | TGTGCCAGCAGCACCCTTAGAGAGGGACAGGGTGAGCAGTTCTTC | CASSTLREGQGEQFF
TRBJ1-1 | - | TRBV2 | - | TGTGCCAGCAGTGAATGGGCCAGGGCCAACACTGAAGCTTTCTTT | CASSEWARANTEAFF
TRBJ2-7 | - | TRBV10-3 | many | TGTGCCATCAGTGTTAGCAGCGGCTACGAGCAGTACTTC | CAISVSSGYEQYF
TRBJ1-4 | - | TRBV5-5 | few | TGTGCCAGCAGCTCCTGGGGGTTCGATGAAAAACTGTTTTTT | CASSSWGFDEKLFF
TRBJ2-6 | - | TRBV5-1 | - | TGTGCCAGCAGCCGCAGGTGGGGGCCAGCCCCGGGGCTCTCTGGGGCCAACGTCCTGACTTTC | CASSRRWGPAPGLSGANVLTF
TRBJ1-2 | TRBD1 | TRBV19 | once | TGTGCCAGTAGTATTCGTCCGGGACAGGGGCAACCGGGAACACCTTCCTATGGCTACACCTTC | CASSIRPGQGQPGTPSYGYTF
TRBJ2-1 | - | TRBV14 | - | TGTGCCAGCAGCCCCCATCAATGGGCGGGCAATGAGCAGTTCTTC | CASSPHQWAGNEQFF
TRBJ2-7 | - | TRBV15 | few | TGTGCCACCAGCAGAGTTAAACAGGAAGTTTCCTACGAGCAGTACTTC | CATSRVKQEVSYEQYF
TRBJ2-5 | TRBD1 | TRBV10-3 | - | TGTGCCATCAGGGGCGGGACAGGGGGACAAGAGACCCAGTACTTC | CAIRGGTGGQETQYF
TRBJ2-5 | TRBD2 | TRBV7-3 | many | TGTGCCAGCAGCTTAAACACGGGAGGCCAAGAGACCCAGTACTTC | CASSLNTGGQETQYF
TRBJ1-2 | - | TRBV4-1 | few | TGCGCCAGCAGCCTAAGGGGGGGCTCTAACTATGGCTACACCTTC | CASSLRGGSNYGYTF
TRBJ1-4 | TRBD1 | TRBV6-6 | few | TGTGCCAGCAGTTACGGGATGGGACAGGGGAGGACTAATGAAAAACTGTTTTTT | CASSYGMGQGRTNEKLFF
TRBJ1-1 | - | TRBV5-8 | many | TGTGCCAGCAGGACACAGGGGAACACTGAAGCTTTCTTT | CASRTQGNTEAFF
TRBJ2-1 | TRBD2 | TRBV20-1 | many | TGCAGTGCTATCAGCGGGAGGTCGTACAATGAGCAGTTCTTC | CSAISGRSYNEQFF
TRBJ2-2 | TRBD1 | TRBV6-1 | many | TGTGCCAGCAGTCCCAGGACAGGGCCCGGGGAGCTGTTTTTT | CASSPRTGPGELFF
TRBJ2-3 | TRBD1 | TRBV9 | many | TGTGCCAGCAGCGTGGGGACAGGGAGTGTGACAGATACGCAGTATTTT | CASSVGTGSVTDTQYF
TRBJ2-2 | - | TRBV27 | many | TGTGCCAGCAGTTTCCGCGACAGGTCCGGGGAGCTGTTTTTT | CASSFRDRSGELFF
TRBJ2-7 | - | TRBV5-6 | many | TGTGCCAGCAGTAAAGGCCAGCCAATCTACGAGCAGTACTTC | CASSKGQPIYEQYF
TRBJ2-5 | TRBD2 | TRBV11-3 | - | TGTGCCAGCAGCTCAGAGGGACTAGCGGGAGGGGAATCTGCGACCCAGTACTTC | CASSSEGLAGGESATQYF
TRBJ2-2 | - | TRBV7-2 | few | TGTGCCAGCAGCTCCCATATTCCGTTCAAGCGGCTAAGGGGTCCCGGGGAGCTGTTTTTT | CASSSHIPFKRLRGPGELFF
TRBJ2-3 | TRBD1 | TRBV4-2 | few | TGTGCCAGCAGCAATCAGGGGGCGGCAGATACGCAGTATTTT | CASSNQGAADTQYF
TRBJ2-1 | - | TRBV11-3 | many | TGTGCCAGCAGATCGGGACACCGGAACGGAAGGGAGCAGTTCTTC | CASRSGHRNGREQFF
TRBJ1-2 | - | TRBV11-3 | many | TGTGCCAGCAGCTTAGGGCAGCCCTCCAACTATGGCTACACCTTC | CASSLGQPSNYGYTF
TRBJ2-7 | - | TRBV6-5 | many | TGTGCCAGCAGTTACTCGAGCGGTTGGAGGGGCGAGCAGTACTTC | CASSYSSGWRGEQYF
TRBJ1-1 | - | TRBV19 | few | TGTGCCAGTAGTATGGGTGGCGGGAACACTGAAGCTTTCTTT | CASSMGGGNTEAFF
TRBJ1-1 | - | TRBV7-9 | - | TGTGCCAGCAGCGGAAGTATGAACACTGAAGCTTTCTTT | CASSGSMNTEAFF
TRBJ2-2 | - | TRBV29-1 | few | TGCAGCGTTGAGCGGCGGGTCAACACCGGGGAGCTGTTTTTT | CSVERRVNTGELFF
TRBJ1-3 | - | TRBV12-3/TRBV12-4 | many | TGTGCCAGCTCCCCGGGTCTAATGGCTGGAAACACCATATATTTT | CASSPGLMAGNTIYF
TRBJ1-2 | TRBD1 | TRBV18 | many | TGTGCCAGCTCACCTTCGGACAGGGGTGGCTACACCTTC | CASSPSDRGGYTF